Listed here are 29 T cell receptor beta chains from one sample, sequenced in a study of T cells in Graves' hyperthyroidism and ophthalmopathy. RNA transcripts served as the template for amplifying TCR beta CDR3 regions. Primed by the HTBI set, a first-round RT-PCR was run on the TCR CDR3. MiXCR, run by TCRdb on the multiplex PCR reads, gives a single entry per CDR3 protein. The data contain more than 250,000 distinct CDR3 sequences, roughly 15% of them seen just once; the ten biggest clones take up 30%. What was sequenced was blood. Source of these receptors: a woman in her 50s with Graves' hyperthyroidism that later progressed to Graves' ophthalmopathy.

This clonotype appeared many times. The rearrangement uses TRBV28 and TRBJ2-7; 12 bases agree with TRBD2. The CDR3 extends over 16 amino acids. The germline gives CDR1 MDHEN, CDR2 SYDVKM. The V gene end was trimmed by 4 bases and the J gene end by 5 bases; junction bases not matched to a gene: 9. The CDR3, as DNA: TGTGCCAGCAGTTCGTATACGACTAGCGGGAGCGACGAGCAGTACTTC. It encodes CASSSYTTSGSDEQYF. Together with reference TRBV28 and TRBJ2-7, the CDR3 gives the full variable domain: DVKVTQSSRYLVKRTGEKVFLECVQDMDHENMFWYRQDPGLGLRLIYFSYDVKMKEKGDIPEGYSVSREKKERFSLILESASTNQTSMYLCASSSYTTSGSDEQYFGPGTRLTVT.

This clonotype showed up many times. The CDR3 coding sequence is TGTGCCACCAGTGCCGGGACAGGGGCCGGCGGCTACACCTTC. Protein product: CATSAGTGAGGYTF. The V call is TRBV24-1, the J call TRBJ1-2, with TRBD1 matching 10 bases. CDR1 is KGHDR and CDR2 is SFDVKD in the germline V gene. J gave up 8 bases and V 5 bases, and 7 bases lay outside the gene matches. The CDR3 loop spans 14 amino acids.

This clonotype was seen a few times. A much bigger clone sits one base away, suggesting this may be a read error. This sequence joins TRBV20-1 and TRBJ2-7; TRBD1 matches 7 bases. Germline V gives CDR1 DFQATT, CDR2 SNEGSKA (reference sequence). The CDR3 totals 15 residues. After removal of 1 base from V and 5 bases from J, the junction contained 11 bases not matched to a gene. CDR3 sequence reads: CSARAFGRGGNEQYF. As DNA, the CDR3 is TGCAGTGCTAGAGCGTTCGGCAGAGGGGGCAACGAGCAGTACTTC.

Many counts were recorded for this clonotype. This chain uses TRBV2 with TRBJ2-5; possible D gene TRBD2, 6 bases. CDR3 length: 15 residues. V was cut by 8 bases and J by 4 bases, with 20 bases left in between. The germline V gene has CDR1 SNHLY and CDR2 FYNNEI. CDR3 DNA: TGTGCCAGCGAGGGGTCCTATCAGGGAGGAGAGACCCAGTACTTC. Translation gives CASEGSYQGGETQYF.

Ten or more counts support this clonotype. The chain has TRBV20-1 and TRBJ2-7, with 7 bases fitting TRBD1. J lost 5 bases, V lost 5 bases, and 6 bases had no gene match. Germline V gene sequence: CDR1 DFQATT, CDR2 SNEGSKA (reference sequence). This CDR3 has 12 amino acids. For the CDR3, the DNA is TGCAGTGCTGTTAGACAGGGCAACGAGCAGTACTTC. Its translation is CSAVRQGNEQYF.

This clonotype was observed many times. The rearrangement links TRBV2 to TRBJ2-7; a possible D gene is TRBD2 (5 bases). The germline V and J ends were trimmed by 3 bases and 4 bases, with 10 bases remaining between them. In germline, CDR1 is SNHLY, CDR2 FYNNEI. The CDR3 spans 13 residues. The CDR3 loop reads CASSEDGGYEQYF. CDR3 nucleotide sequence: TGTGCCAGCAGTGAGGACGGAGGTTACGAGCAGTACTTC.

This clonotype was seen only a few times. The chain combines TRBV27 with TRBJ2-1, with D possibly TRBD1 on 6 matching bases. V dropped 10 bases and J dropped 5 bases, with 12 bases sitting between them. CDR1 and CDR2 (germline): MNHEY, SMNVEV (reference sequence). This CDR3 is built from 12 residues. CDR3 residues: CATQQGNNEQFF. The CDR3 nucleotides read TGTGCCACCCAACAGGGTAACAATGAGCAGTTCTTC.

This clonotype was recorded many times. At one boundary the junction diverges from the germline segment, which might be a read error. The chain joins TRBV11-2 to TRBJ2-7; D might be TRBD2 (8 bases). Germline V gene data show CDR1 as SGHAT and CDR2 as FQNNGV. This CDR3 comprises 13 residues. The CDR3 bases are TGTGCCAACAGCGGGGGACAGAGCTACGAGCAGTACTTC. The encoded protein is CANSGGQSYEQYF.

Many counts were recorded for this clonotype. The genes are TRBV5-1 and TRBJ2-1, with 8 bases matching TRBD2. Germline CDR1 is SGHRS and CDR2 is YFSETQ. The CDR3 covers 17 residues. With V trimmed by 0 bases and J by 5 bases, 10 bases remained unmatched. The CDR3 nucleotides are TGCGCCAGCAGCTTGGCCGGTCCACTAGCGGCCGACAATGAGCAGTTCTTC. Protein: CASSLAGPLAADNEQFF.

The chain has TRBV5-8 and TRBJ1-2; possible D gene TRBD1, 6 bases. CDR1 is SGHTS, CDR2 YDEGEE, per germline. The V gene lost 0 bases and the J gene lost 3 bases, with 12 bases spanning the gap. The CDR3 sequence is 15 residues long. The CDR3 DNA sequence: TGTGCCAGCAGCTTGGGACCGGACAGCTACTATGGCTACACCTTC. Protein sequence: CASSLGPDSYYGYTF.

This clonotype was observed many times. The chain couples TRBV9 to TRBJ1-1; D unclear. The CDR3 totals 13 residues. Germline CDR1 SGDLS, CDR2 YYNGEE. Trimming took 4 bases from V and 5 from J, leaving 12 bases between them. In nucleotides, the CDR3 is TGTGCCAGCAGCACCTCTGGAGGGACTGAAGCTTTCTTT. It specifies CASSTSGGTEAFF. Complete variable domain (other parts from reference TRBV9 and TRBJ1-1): DSGVTQTPKHLITATGQRVTLRCSPRSGDLSVYWYQQSLDQGLQFLIQYYNGEERAKGNILERFSAQQFPDLHSELNLSSLELGDSALYFCASSTSGGTEAFFGQGTRLTVV.

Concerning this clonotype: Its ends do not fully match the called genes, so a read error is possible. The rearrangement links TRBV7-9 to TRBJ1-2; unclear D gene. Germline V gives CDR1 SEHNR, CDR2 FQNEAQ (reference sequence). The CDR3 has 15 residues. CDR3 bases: TGTGCCAGCAGCTTAAGTCCCTCAGGATTCTATGGCTACGCCTTC. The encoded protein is CASSLSPSGFYGYAF.

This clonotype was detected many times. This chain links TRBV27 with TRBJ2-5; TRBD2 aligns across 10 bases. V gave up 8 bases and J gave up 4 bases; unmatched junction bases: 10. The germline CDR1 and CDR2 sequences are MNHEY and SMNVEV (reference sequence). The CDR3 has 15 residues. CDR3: CASQMGLAGVETQYF. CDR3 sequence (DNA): TGTGCCAGCCAAATGGGGCTAGCGGGAGTAGAGACCCAGTACTTC.

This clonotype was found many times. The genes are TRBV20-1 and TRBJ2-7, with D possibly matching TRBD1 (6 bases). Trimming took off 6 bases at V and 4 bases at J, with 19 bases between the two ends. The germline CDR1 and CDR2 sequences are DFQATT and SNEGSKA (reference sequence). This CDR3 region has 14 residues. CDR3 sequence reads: CSATGTNSGYEQYF. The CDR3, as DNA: TGCAGTGCCACAGGGACCAATTCCGGGTACGAGCAGTACTTC.

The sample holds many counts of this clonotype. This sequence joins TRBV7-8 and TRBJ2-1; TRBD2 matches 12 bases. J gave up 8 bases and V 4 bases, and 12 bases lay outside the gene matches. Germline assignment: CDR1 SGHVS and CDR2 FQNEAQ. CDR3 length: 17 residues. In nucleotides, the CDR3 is TGTGCCAGCAGCTCAAACCTAGCGGGAGGGCCCGGGGATGAGCAGTTCTTC. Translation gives CASSSNLAGGPGDEQFF.

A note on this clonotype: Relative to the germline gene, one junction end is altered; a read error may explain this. As DNA, the CDR3 is TGTGTCAGCAGCGGAACACATACCGACAAGAACACTGAAGCTTTCTTT. Translation gives CVSSGTHTDKNTEAFF. The V gene is TRBV9, the J gene TRBJ1-1; D gene ambiguous. Germline assignment: CDR1 SGDLS and CDR2 YYNGEE. The CDR3 has 16 residues.

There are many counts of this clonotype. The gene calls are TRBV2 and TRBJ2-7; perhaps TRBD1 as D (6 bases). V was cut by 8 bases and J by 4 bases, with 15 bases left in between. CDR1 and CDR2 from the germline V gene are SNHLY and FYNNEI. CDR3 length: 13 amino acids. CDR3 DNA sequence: TGTGCCAGCCTGGTGGCAGGGGTGTACGAGCAGTACTTC. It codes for CASLVAGVYEQYF. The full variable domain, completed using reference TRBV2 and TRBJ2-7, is EPEVTQTPSHQVTQMGQEVILRCVPISNHLYFYWYRQILGQKVEFLVSFYNNEISEKSEIFDDQFSVERPDGSNFTLKIRSTKLEDSAMYFCASLVAGVYEQYFGPGTRLTVT.

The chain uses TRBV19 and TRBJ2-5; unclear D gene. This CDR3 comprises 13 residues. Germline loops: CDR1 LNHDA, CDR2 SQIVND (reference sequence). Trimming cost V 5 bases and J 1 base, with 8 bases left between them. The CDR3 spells CASSQNLQETQYF. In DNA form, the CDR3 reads TGTGCCAGTAGTCAGAACCTCCAAGAGACCCAGTACTTC.

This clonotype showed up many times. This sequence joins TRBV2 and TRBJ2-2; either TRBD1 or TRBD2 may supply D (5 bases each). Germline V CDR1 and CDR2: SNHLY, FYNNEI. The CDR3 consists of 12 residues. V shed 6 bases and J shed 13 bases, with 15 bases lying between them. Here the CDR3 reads CASSRDPPRLFF. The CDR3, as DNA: TGTGCCAGCAGCAGGGACCCACCCAGGCTGTTTTTT.

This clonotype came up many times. In DNA, the CDR3 is TGTGCCAGCAATCCGTCGCAGGGAGGCTATGGCTACACCTTC. Amino acids: CASNPSQGGYGYTF. The J gene is TRBJ1-2, the V gene TRBV2; a possible D gene is TRBD1 (5 bases). With 7 bases removed from V and 4 bases from J, the gap between germline ends came to 16 bases. The CDR3 runs 14 residues. CDR1 and CDR2 from the germline V gene are SNHLY and FYNNEI.

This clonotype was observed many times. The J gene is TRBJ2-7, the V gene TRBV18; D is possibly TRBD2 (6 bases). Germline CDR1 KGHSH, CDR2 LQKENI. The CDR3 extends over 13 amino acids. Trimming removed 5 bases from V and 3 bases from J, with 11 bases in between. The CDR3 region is CASSAEEGYEQYF. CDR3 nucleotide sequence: TGTGCCAGCTCAGCCGAGGAGGGCTACGAGCAGTACTTC.

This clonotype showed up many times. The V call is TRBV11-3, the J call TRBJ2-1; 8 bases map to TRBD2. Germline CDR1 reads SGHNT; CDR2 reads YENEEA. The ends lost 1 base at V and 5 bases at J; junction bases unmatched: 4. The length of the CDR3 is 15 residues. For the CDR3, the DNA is TGTGCCAGCAGCTTAGTCAGCGGGGGCAACAATGAGCAGTTCTTC. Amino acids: CASSLVSGGNNEQFF.

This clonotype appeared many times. Here the CDR3 reads CATETGIGYTF. CDR3 DNA: TGTGCCACCGAGACAGGGATTGGCTACACCTTC. The gene calls are TRBV28 and TRBJ1-2; 7 nucleotides line up with TRBD1. Germline lookup yields CDR1 MDHEN and CDR2 SYDVKM. The CDR3 is 11 amino acids. Trimming cost V 10 bases and J 7 bases; bases outside gene matches: 6.

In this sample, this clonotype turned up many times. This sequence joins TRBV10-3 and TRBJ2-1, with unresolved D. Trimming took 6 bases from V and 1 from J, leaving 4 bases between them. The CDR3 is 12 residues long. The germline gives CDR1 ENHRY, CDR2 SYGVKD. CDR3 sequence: CAISGSYNEQFF. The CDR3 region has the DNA TGTGCCATCAGCGGGTCCTACAATGAGCAGTTCTTC.

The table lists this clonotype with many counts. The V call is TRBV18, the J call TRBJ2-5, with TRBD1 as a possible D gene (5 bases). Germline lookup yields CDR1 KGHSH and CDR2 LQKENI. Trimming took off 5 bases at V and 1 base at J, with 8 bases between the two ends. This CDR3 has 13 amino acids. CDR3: CASSMGLQETQYF. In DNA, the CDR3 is TGTGCCAGCTCAATGGGGCTCCAAGAGACCCAGTACTTC.

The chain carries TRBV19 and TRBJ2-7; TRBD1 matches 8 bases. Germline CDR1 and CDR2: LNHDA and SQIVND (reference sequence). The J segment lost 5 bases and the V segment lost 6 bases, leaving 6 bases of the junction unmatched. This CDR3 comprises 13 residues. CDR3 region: CASSRQGWNEQYF. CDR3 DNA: TGTGCCAGTAGCAGACAGGGGTGGAACGAGCAGTACTTC.

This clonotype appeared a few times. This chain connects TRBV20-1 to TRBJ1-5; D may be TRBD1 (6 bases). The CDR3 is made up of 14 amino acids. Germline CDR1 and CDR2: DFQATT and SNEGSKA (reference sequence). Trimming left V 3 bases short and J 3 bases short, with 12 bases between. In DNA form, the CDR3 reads TGCAGTGCTAGCCGTACAGGGTTCAATCAGCCCCAGCATTTT. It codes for CSASRTGFNQPQHF.

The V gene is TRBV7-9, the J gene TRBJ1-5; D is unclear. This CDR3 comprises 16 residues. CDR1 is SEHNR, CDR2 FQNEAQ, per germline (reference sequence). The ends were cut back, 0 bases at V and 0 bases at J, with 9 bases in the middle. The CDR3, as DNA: TGTGCCAGCAGCTTAGCGGGCCAGCCTAGCAATCAGCCCCAGCATTTT. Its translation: CASSLAGQPSNQPQHF.

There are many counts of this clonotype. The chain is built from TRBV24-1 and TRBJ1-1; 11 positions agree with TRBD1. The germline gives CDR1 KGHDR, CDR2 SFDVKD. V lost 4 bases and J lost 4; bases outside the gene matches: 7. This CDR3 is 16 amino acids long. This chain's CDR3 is CATSDSGTGGITEAFF. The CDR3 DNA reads TGTGCCACCAGTGACTCCGGGACAGGGGGTATCACTGAAGCTTTCTTT.